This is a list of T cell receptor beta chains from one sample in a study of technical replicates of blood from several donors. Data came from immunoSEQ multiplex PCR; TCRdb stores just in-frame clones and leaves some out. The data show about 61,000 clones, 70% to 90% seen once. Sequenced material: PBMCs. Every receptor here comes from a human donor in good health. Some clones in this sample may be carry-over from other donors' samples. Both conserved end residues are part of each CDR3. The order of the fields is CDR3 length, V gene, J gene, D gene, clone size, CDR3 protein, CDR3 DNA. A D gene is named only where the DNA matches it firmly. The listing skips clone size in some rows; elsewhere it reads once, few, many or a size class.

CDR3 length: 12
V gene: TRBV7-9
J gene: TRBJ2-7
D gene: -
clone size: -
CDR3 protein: CASSLDRHEQYF
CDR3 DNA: TGTGCCAGCAGCTTGGACAGACACGAGCAGTACTTC

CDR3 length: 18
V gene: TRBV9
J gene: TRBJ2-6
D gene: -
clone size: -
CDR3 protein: CASSVEEGSTTGANVLTF
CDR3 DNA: TGTGCCAGCAGCGTAGAGGAGGGGTCGACAACTGGGGCCAACGTCCTGACTTTC

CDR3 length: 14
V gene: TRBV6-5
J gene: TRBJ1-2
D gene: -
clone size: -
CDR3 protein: CASRSTGVYYGYTF
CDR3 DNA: TGTGCCAGCAGGTCAACCGGGGTCTACTATGGCTACACCTTC

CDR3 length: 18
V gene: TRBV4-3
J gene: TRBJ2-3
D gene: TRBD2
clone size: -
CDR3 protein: CASSQDPGLAASTDTQYF
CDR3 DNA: TGCGCCAGCAGCCAAGACCCGGGACTAGCGGCTAGCACAGATACGCAGTATTTT

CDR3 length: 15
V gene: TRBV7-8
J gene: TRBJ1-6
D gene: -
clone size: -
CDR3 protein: CASSPEGQGNSPLHF
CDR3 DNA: TGTGCCAGCAGCCCGGAAGGTCAGGGGAATTCACCCCTCCACTTT

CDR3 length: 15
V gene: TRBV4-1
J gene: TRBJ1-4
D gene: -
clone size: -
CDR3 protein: CASSRLSGGNEKLFF
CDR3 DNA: TGCGCCAGCAGCCGACTCTCCGGGGGTAATGAAAAACTGTTTTTT

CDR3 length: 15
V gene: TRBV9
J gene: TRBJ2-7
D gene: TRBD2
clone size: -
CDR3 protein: CASSYVPASGGEQYF
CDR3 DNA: TGTGCCAGCAGCTACGTACCGGCTAGCGGGGGCGAGCAGTACTTC

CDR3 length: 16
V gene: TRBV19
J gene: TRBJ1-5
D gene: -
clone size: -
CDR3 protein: CASQGTGFYSNQPQHF
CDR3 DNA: TGTGCCAGTCAGGGGACCGGATTCTATAGCAATCAGCCCCAGCATTTT

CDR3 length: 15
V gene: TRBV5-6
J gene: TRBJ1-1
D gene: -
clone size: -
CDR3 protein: CASSPFGGVRTEAFF
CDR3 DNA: TGTGCCAGCAGCCCTTTTGGGGGGGTGAGAACTGAAGCTTTCTTT

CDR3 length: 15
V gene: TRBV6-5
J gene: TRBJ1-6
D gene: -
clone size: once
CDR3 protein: CASSYSIGFSSPLHF
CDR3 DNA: TGTGCCAGCAGTTACTCGATCGGGTTCAGTTCACCCCTCCACTTT

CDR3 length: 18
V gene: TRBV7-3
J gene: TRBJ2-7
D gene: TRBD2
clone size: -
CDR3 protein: CASSPLEGIAGGSYEQYF
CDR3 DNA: TGTGCCAGCAGCCCGCTGGAGGGCATAGCGGGAGGGTCTTACGAGCAGTACTTC

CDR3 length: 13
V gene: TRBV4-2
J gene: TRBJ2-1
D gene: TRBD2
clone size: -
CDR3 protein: CASSPNLAGWQFF
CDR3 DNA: TGTGCCAGCAGCCCCAACCTAGCGGGTTGGCAGTTCTTC

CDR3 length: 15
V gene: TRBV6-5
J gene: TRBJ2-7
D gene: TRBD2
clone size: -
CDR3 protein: CASGLLADASYEQYF
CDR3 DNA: TGTGCCAGCGGCTTACTAGCGGATGCTTCCTACGAGCAGTACTTC

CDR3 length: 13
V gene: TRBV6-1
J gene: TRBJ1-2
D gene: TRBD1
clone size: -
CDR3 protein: CASTPEGAGGYTF
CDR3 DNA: TGTGCCAGCACTCCCGAGGGGGCCGGTGGCTACACCTTC

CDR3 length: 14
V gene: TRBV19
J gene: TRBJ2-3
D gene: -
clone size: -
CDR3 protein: CASRSPGDTDTQYF
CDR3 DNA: TGTGCCAGTAGGTCACCAGGGGACACAGATACGCAGTATTTT

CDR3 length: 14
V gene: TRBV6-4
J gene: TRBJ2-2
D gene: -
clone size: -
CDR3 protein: CASSEIADTGELFF
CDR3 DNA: TGTGCCAGCAGTGAAATAGCGGACACCGGGGAGCTGTTTTTT

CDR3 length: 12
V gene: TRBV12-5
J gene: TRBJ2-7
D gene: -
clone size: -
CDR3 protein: CASGLSTGNGYF
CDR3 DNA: TGTGCTAGTGGTTTGTCCACAGGGAACGGGTACTTC

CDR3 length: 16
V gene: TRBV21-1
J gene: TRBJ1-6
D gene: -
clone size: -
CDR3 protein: CASSKRPGTGNSPLHF
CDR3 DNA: TGTGCCAGCAGCAAACGGCCTGGGACAGGTAATTCACCCCTCCACTTT

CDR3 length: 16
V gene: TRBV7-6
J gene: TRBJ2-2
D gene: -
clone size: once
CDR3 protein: CASSLAGQGRTGELFF
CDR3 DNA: TGTGCCAGCAGCCTAGCGGGACAGGGCAGGACCGGGGAGCTGTTTTTT

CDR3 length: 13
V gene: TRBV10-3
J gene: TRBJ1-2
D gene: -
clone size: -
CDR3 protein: CASKGSGPYGYTF
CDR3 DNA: TGTGCCAGCAAGGGGTCAGGCCCATATGGCTACACCTTC

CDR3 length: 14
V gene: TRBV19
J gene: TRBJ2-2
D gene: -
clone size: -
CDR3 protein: CASSGRVLSGELFF
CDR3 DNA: TGTGCCAGTAGTGGCAGGGTCCTCTCCGGGGAGCTGTTTTTT

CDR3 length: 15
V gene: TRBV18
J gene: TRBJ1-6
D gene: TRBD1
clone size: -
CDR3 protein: CASSPSTGQNSPLHF
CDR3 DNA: TGTGCCAGCTCACCCTCGACAGGGCAGAATTCACCCCTCCACTTT

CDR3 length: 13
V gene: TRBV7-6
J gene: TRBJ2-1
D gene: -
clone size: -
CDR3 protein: CASSPSVYSEQFF
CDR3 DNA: TGTGCCAGCAGCCCGTCGGTTTATTCTGAGCAGTTCTTC

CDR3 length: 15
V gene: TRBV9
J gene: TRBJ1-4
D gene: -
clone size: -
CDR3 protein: CASSGSRGTNEKLFF
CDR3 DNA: TGTGCCAGCAGCGGCTCCAGGGGTACTAATGAAAAACTGTTTTTT

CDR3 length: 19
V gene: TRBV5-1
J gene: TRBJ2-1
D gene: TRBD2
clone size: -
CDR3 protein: CASSLGLAGGRGAYNEQFF
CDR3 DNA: TGCGCCAGCAGCTTAGGACTAGCGGGAGGGCGGGGTGCCTACAATGAGCAGTTCTTC